The next 26 T cell receptor beta chains were all read from a single sample in a study of shared clonotypes between healthy human individuals. Sequencing used immunoSEQ multiplex PCR; TCRdb keeps in-frame clones, though not all of them. The table records some 1.5 million clones, 95% to 99% of them present only once. The sample consisted of naive CD4+ T cells sorted from blood. Subset denoted: CD45RA+ positively selected. Receptor source: a man in his thirties or forties in good health.

The rearrangement uses TRBV18 and TRBJ2-7, with D perhaps TRBD2 (8 bases). Germline lookup yields CDR1 KGHSH and CDR2 LQKENI. The V gene lost 3 bases and the J gene lost 3 bases, with 18 bases spanning the gap. The CDR3 covers 16 residues. CDR3 sequence (DNA): TGTGCCAGCTCACCCAGTAGGGACAGCGGGGGCTACGAGCAGTACTTC. As protein: CASSPSRDSGGYEQYF.

This sequence joins TRBV11-2 and TRBJ2-3, with D possibly TRBD2 on 6 matching bases. Germline CDR1 is SGHAT and CDR2 is FQNNGV. The CDR3 is 15 residues long. The V end lost 6 bases, the J end lost 10 bases, and 23 bases lay between the germline ends. CDR3 nucleotide sequence: TGTGCCAGCAGTCTCCGGGACTCCCCTCATTTTGCGCAGTATTTT. Translated: CASSLRDSPHFAQYF. Together with reference TRBV11-2 and TRBJ2-3, the CDR3 gives the full variable domain: EAGVAQSPRYKIIEKRQSVAFWCNPISGHATLYWYQQILGQGPKLLIQFQNNGVVDDSQLPKDRFSAERLKGVDSTLKIQPAKLEDSAVYLCASSLRDSPHFAQYFGPGTRLTVL.

V is TRBV6-5 and J is TRBJ2-7; maybe TRBD1 (5 bases). From germline, CDR1 is MNHEY and CDR2 SVGAGI. V gave up 5 bases and J gave up 3 bases, with 11 bases separating them. The CDR3 is 13 amino acids. CDR3 nucleotides: TGTGCCAGCAGTAGAGCAGGGTTCTACGAGCAGTACTTC. It yields the protein CASSRAGFYEQYF.

V is TRBV7-2 and J is TRBJ2-1; D remains ambiguous. V gave up 1 base and J gave up 7 bases, with 14 bases separating them. In germline, CDR1 is SGHTA, CDR2 FQGNSA. The CDR3 spans 15 residues. CDR3 bases: TGTGCCAGCAGCTTAGGCTACCGCGGAATTAATGAGCAGTTCTTC. It specifies CASSLGYRGINEQFF. The complete variable domain, with remaining parts taken from reference TRBV7-2 and TRBJ2-1, reads GAGVSQSPSNKVTEKGKDVELRCDPISGHTALYWYRQSLGQGLEFLIYFQGNSAPDKSGLPSDRFSAERTGGSVSTLTIQRTQQEDSAVYLCASSLGYRGINEQFFGPGTRLTVL.

V and J are TRBV6-5 and TRBJ2-7; D uncertain. Trimming removed 0 bases from V and 5 bases from J, with 8 bases in between. The CDR3 extends over 13 amino acids. The V gene's germline CDR1 is MNHEY and CDR2 SVGAGI. CDR3 amino acids: CASSYSTSNEQYF. Here the CDR3 DNA reads TGTGCCAGCAGTTACTCGACCAGTAACGAGCAGTACTTC.

The chain combines TRBV5-4 with TRBJ2-2, with a tentative D call TRBD1 (6 bases). Trimming stripped 4 bases from V and 1 base from J, with 14 bases between. The CDR3 sequence is 16 residues long. Germline CDR1 reads SGHNT; CDR2 reads YYREEE (reference sequence). The CDR3 nucleotides are TGTGCCAGCAGCCCTCCTCCGACAGGGAACACCGGGGAGCTGTTTTTT. This sequence encodes CASSPPPTGNTGELFF.

The rearrangement joins TRBV7-2 to TRBJ2-7; TRBD1 matches 8 bases. The CDR3 totals 15 residues. CDR1 and CDR2 (germline): SGHTA, FQGNSA. The V and J ends lost 2 bases and 2 bases, in that order; junction bases with no gene match: 5. The CDR3 is CASSLLGQGTYEQYF. CDR3 nucleotides: TGTGCCAGCAGCTTACTAGGACAGGGAACCTACGAGCAGTACTTC.

The chain uses TRBV5-1 and TRBJ2-1; 7 positions agree with TRBD1. The CDR3 extends over 15 amino acids. The V segment lost 5 bases and the J segment 8 bases; nucleotides outside the gene matches: 13. Per the germline V gene, CDR1 is SGHRS and CDR2 is YFSETQ. The CDR3: CASRPTTGVRDEQFF. The CDR3 DNA follows: TGCGCCAGCAGACCCACCACAGGGGTTCGGGATGAGCAGTTCTTC.

This chain connects TRBV7-2 to TRBJ2-5; D unresolved. Germline V CDR1 and CDR2: SGHTA, FQGNSA. V lost 5 bases to trimming and J lost 2 bases, with 12 bases between them. The CDR3 runs 14 residues. As DNA, the CDR3 is TGTGCCAGCAGCGTAATGGGGATACAAGAGACCCAGTACTTC. Residues: CASSVMGIQETQYF.

The CDR3 DNA sequence: TGCGCCAGCAGCTACCAAGGAGCAGGGCGGGTCACTGAAGCTTTCTTT. Translated: CASSYQGAGRVTEAFF. The chain couples TRBV4-1 to TRBJ1-1; tentatively, D is TRBD1 (5 bases). The germline V gene has CDR1 MGHRA and CDR2 YSYEKL. The CDR3 is made up of 16 amino acids. The V end lost 5 bases, the J end lost 4 bases, and 20 bases lay between the germline ends.

V is TRBV7-2 and J is TRBJ2-1; the match to TRBD2 covers 8 bases. Germline V gene sequence: CDR1 SGHTA, CDR2 FQGNSA. The CDR3 sequence is 13 residues long. Unmatched junction bases numbered 7, after V lost 6 bases and J lost 9 bases. As DNA, the CDR3 is TGTGCCAGCAGAGACCGGACTAGCCTTGAGCAGTTCTTC. It translates to CASRDRTSLEQFF.

The CDR3 loop is CASSYGENQPQHF. CDR3 nucleotide sequence: TGTGCCAGCAGTTACGGGGAGAATCAGCCCCAGCATTTT. J is TRBJ1-5 and V is TRBV6-6; D remains ambiguous. CDR1 is MNHNY, CDR2 SVGAGI, per germline (reference sequence). Deletions cut 2 bases from V and 4 bases from J, with 6 bases between. This CDR3 is built from 13 residues.

The V and J genes are TRBV7-2 and TRBJ2-1; TRBD2 might be the D (6 bases). Germline loops: CDR1 SGHTA, CDR2 FQGNSA. This CDR3 is built from 17 residues. V lost 2 bases and J lost 6, with 20 bases in between. For the CDR3, the DNA is TGTGCCAGCAGCTTATTGGGCGGGACGGTGTTAGGCAATGAGCAGTTCTTC. Protein product: CASSLLGGTVLGNEQFF.

The rearrangement joins TRBV7-3 to TRBJ2-7; the match to TRBD2 covers 13 bases. The CDR3 extends over 15 amino acids. Trimming cost V 5 bases and J 5 bases; bases outside gene matches: 6. Germline-derived CDR1 and CDR2 are SGHTA and FQGTGA. CDR3 DNA: TGTGCCAGCAGCCCCGGACTAGCGGGAGCCCACGAGCAGTACTTC. This gives the protein CASSPGLAGAHEQYF.

The rearrangement joins TRBV7-2 to TRBJ2-2, with 8 positions matching TRBD1. The V gene end was trimmed by 5 bases and the J gene end by 6 bases; junction bases not matched to a gene: 5. Germline V lookup: CDR1 SGHTA, CDR2 FQGNSA. The CDR3 consists of 14 residues. CDR3 sequence: CASSPGGASGELFF. In nucleotides, the CDR3 is TGTGCCAGCAGCCCAGGGGGCGCTTCCGGGGAGCTGTTTTTT.

The CDR3 loop is CASSLLGQGYEQYF. DNA for the CDR3: TGTGCCAGCAGCTTATTGGGACAGGGTTACGAGCAGTACTTC. The chain carries TRBV11-2 and TRBJ2-7; TRBD1 aligns across 9 bases. Germline trimming cut 2 bases from V and 4 bases from J; bases unmatched to any gene: 3. The CDR3 consists of 14 residues. The germline V gene has CDR1 SGHAT and CDR2 FQNNGV.

V is TRBV5-8 and J is TRBJ2-7; TRBD2 matches 7 bases. Germline loops: CDR1 SGHTS, CDR2 YDEGEE. The CDR3 runs 13 residues. After removal of 3 bases from V and 5 bases from J, the junction contained 5 bases not matched to a gene. The CDR3 region is CASSSLRGNEQYF. In DNA, the CDR3 is TGTGCCAGCAGCTCTTTGCGGGGGAACGAGCAGTACTTC.

This clone was found once. The chain has TRBV6-5 and TRBJ1-4; D call uncertain. V lost 2 bases and J 10 bases, leaving 11 bases between the germline ends. Per the germline V gene, CDR1 is MNHEY and CDR2 is SVGAGI. The CDR3 has 13 amino acids. Here the CDR3 reads CASSYNSVGKLFF. CDR3 in DNA: TGTGCCAGCAGTTACAACAGCGTCGGAAAACTGTTTTTT.

V gene TRBV29-1 combines with J gene TRBJ2-5; 10 bases map to TRBD2. V lost 4 bases and J lost 5; bases outside the gene matches: 7. The CDR3 loop spans 14 amino acids. Germline V gene lookup returns CDR1 SQVTM and CDR2 ANQGSEA. The CDR3 spells CSVVRPSGSETQYF. In nucleotides, the CDR3 is TGCAGCGTTGTTAGGCCTAGCGGGAGTGAGACCCAGTACTTC.

The V and J genes are TRBV18 and TRBJ1-1, with TRBD1 identical over 9 bases. The CDR3 sequence is 14 residues long. In germline, CDR1 is KGHSH, CDR2 LQKENI. With V trimmed by 4 bases and J by 5 bases, 5 bases remained unmatched. The CDR3 protein is CASSLKTGGTEAFF. The CDR3 nucleotides are TGTGCCAGCTCACTCAAGACAGGGGGGACTGAAGCTTTCTTT. The complete variable domain, with remaining parts taken from reference TRBV18 and TRBJ1-1, reads NAGVMQNPRHLVRRRGQEARLRCSPMKGHSHVYWYRQLPEEGLKFMVYLQKENIIDESGMPKERFSAEFPKEGPSILRIQQVVRGDSAAYFCASSLKTGGTEAFFGQGTRLTVV.

To note about this clone: At the DNA level, this CDR3 is encoded by other sequences in the same sample as well. V gene TRBV5-1 combines with J gene TRBJ2-7; 11 bases match TRBD2. CDR3 size: 16 residues. The junction had 2 bases not matched to a gene; V was cut back by 0 bases and J by 0 bases. The V gene's germline CDR1 is SGHRS and CDR2 YFSETQ. The CDR3 is CASSLGLAGLSYEQYF. The DNA of the CDR3 is TGCGCCAGCAGCTTGGGACTAGCGGGGCTCTCCTACGAGCAGTACTTC. Complete variable domain (other parts from reference TRBV5-1 and TRBJ2-7): KAGVTQTPRYLIKTRGQQVTLSCSPISGHRSVSWYQQTPGQGLQFLFEYFSETQRNKGNFPGRFSGRQFSNSRSEMNVSTLELGDSALYLCASSLGLAGLSYEQYFGPGTRLTVT.

V and J are TRBV2 and TRBJ1-5, with D possibly TRBD1 on 6 matching bases. Germline CDR1 and CDR2: SNHLY and FYNNEI. Trimming took off 3 bases at V and 6 bases at J, with 15 bases between the two ends. This CDR3 is 15 amino acids long. The DNA for the CDR3 is TGTGCCAGCAGTGACTTCGGGGGAGGGGGTCAGCCCCAGCATTTT. It is translated as CASSDFGGGGQPQHF.

This chain connects TRBV7-8 to TRBJ1-2; D gene unclear. V gave up 1 base and J gave up 4 bases, with 10 bases separating them. Germline V CDR1 and CDR2: SGHVS, FQNEAQ. The CDR3 covers 14 residues. As DNA, the CDR3 is TGTGCCAGCAGCTTAGTTGACTTATTCTATGGCTACACCTTC. It specifies CASSLVDLFYGYTF.

The gene calls are TRBV7-7 and TRBJ2-3; a possible D gene is TRBD2 (6 bases). The CDR3 spans 13 residues. V shed 7 bases and J shed 3 bases, with 11 bases lying between them. Germline V gives CDR1 SSHAT, CDR2 FNYEAQ (reference sequence). The CDR3 loop is CASMDGRTDTQYF. In DNA, the CDR3 is TGTGCCAGCATGGACGGGAGAACAGATACGCAGTATTTT.

The chain links TRBV5-1 to TRBJ2-5, with D maybe TRBD2 (6 bases). Trimming pared 3 bases from V and 5 bases from J, leaving 14 bases between. Germline assignment: CDR1 SGHRS and CDR2 YFSETQ. This CDR3 is 14 amino acids long. CDR3 in amino acids: CASSYVGSSETQYF. DNA of the CDR3: TGCGCCAGCAGCTACGTCGGGAGCAGTGAGACCCAGTACTTC.

The chain employs TRBV19 and TRBJ1-2; tentatively, D is TRBD1 (5 bases). The CDR3 runs to 16 residues. Trimming stripped 3 bases from V and 0 bases from J, with 14 bases between. From germline, CDR1 is LNHDA and CDR2 SQIVND (reference sequence). The CDR3 DNA sequence: TGTGCCAGTAGTATCCCCCAGGGAAGGACTAACTATGGCTACACCTTC. This gives the protein CASSIPQGRTNYGYTF. The variable domain in full, completed from reference TRBV19 and TRBJ1-2, reads DGGITQSPKYLFRKEGQNVTLSCEQNLNHDAMYWYRQDPGQGLRLIYYSQIVNDFQKGDIAEGYSVSREKKESFPLTVTSAQKNPTAFYLCASSIPQGRTNYGYTFGSGTRLTVV.